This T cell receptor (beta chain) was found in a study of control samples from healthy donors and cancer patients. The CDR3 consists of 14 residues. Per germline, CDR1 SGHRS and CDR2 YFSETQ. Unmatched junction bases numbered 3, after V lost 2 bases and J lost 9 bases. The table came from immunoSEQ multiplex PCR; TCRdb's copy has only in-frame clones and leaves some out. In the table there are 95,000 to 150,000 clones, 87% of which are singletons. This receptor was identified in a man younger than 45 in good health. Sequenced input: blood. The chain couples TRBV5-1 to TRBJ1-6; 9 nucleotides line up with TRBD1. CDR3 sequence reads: CASSFGTGLSPLHF. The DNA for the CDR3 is TGCGCCAGCAGCTTCGGGACAGGGCTTTCACCCCTCCACTTT.